What follows are 22 T cell receptor beta chains derived from one specimen sequenced in a study of cytomegalovirus exposure and HLA in healthy donors. Primers for the PCR totalled 60 Vbeta and 13 Jbeta. Generated by immunoSEQ multiplex PCR, the TCRdb table keeps only in-frame clones and is missing some. The table includes some 100,000 clones, roughly 80% detected once. Material for sequencing was PBMCs. The receptors originated from a man between 18 and 35 years old in good health and CMV-seronegative.

V gene TRBV27 combines with J gene TRBJ1-1, with D perhaps TRBD1 (6 bases). Per germline, CDR1 MNHEY and CDR2 SMNVEV (reference sequence). V was cut by 2 bases and J by 0 bases, with 10 bases left in between. The CDR3 is 15 residues long. The chain's CDR3 is CASSLKRGMNTEAFF. CDR3 bases: TGTGCCAGCAGTTTAAAAAGGGGGATGAACACTGAAGCTTTCTTT.

The gene calls are TRBV14 and TRBJ1-2; no definite D call. The CDR3 contains 12 residues. Germline CDR1 and CDR2: SGHDN and FVKESK. V was cut by 4 bases and J by 5 bases, with 8 bases left in between. The CDR3 region is CASSPTGYGYTF. The CDR3 region has the DNA TGTGCCAGCAGCCCTACGGGGTATGGCTACACCTTC. The full variable domain, with the rest looked up from reference TRBV14 and TRBJ1-2, is EAGVTQFPSHSVIEKGQTVTLRCDPISGHDNLYWYRRVMGKEIKFLLHFVKESKQDESGMPNNRFLAERTGGTYSTLKVQPAELEDSGVYFCASSPTGYGYTFGSGTRLTVV.

CDR3 region: CASRAGVYGYTF. CDR3 DNA sequence: TGTGCCAGCCGGGCGGGGGTCTATGGCTACACCTTC. This chain connects TRBV28 to TRBJ1-2; the D gene is possibly TRBD1 (5 bases). The CDR3 covers 12 residues. Per germline, CDR1 MDHEN and CDR2 SYDVKM. The V end lost 8 bases, the J end lost 4 bases, and 11 bases lay between the germline ends.

V and J are TRBV10-1 and TRBJ2-7; 8 positions match TRBD2. The V and J ends lost 5 bases and 5 bases, in that order; junction bases with no gene match: 8. CDR1 and CDR2 (germline): WNHNN, SYGVQD (reference sequence). The CDR3 is made up of 14 amino acids. The CDR3 DNA reads TGCGCCAGCAGTCGTAAGCGGGAGATCCACGAGCAGTACTTC. Translating gives CASSRKREIHEQYF.

The chain joins TRBV25-1 to TRBJ2-7, with a possible D match to TRBD2 (7 bases). V lost 0 bases to trimming and J lost 3 bases, with 21 bases between them. CDR1 and CDR2 (germline): MGHDK, SYGVNS. CDR3 length: 18 amino acids. CDR3: CASSEYLAPTGRDYEQYF. The CDR3 DNA sequence: TGTGCCAGCAGTGAATATCTTGCACCTACAGGGAGGGACTACGAGCAGTACTTC.

The genes are TRBV7-8 and TRBJ2-5; no definite D call. The CDR3 runs to 15 residues. The germline V gene has CDR1 SGHVS and CDR2 FQNEAQ. With 7 bases removed from V and 5 bases from J, the gap between germline ends came to 20 bases. The CDR3 region is CASTHPTGARETQYF. DNA for the CDR3: TGTGCCAGCACCCACCCGACGGGTGCGAGGGAGACCCAGTACTTC.

The chain couples TRBV19 to TRBJ1-1; D is possibly TRBD1 (6 bases). The CDR3 has 12 residues. With 9 bases removed from V and 4 bases from J, the gap between germline ends came to 12 bases. CDR1 and CDR2 (germline): LNHDA, SQIVND (reference sequence). CDR3 sequence reads: CASRGGRTEAFF. The DNA for the CDR3 is TGTGCCAGCCGGGGGGGGCGCACTGAAGCTTTCTTT.

The chain employs TRBV11-2 and TRBJ2-7; D is perhaps TRBD1 (6 bases). Germline-derived CDR1 and CDR2 are SGHAT and FQNNGV. Trimming pared 2 bases from V and 0 bases from J, leaving 14 bases between. The CDR3 totals 16 residues. CDR3 DNA: TGTGCCAGCAGCTTACCCGCCGGGACAAGCTCCTACGAGCAGTACTTC. Translating it yields CASSLPAGTSSYEQYF.

The V and J genes are TRBV7-6 and TRBJ2-1; 10 bases fit TRBD2. Germline values: CDR1 SGHVS, CDR2 FNYEAQ. The V segment lost 1 base and the J segment 9 bases; nucleotides outside the gene matches: 6. The CDR3 has 15 amino acids. The CDR3 nucleotides read TGTGCCAGCAGCTTAGGGGCTAGCGGGAGCGGTGAGCAGTTCTTC. Its protein product is CASSLGASGSGEQFF.

The V gene is TRBV28, the J gene TRBJ1-2; 7 nucleotides line up with TRBD1. This CDR3 comprises 15 residues. In germline, CDR1 is MDHEN, CDR2 SYDVKM. V lost 8 bases to trimming and J lost 4 bases; unmatched junction nucleotides: 13. CDR3 protein: CASYDTGVRGYGYTF. In DNA, the CDR3 is TGTGCCAGCTACGACACAGGGGTTCGTGGCTATGGCTACACCTTC.

This sequence joins TRBV30 and TRBJ1-2; no definite D call. Per the germline V gene, CDR1 is GTSNPN and CDR2 is SVGIG (reference sequence). V lost 4 bases, J lost 8 bases, and 20 bases lay in between. This CDR3 is built from 14 residues. The CDR3 loop is CAWKLEGRWRGYTF. CDR3 nucleotides: TGTGCCTGGAAACTAGAAGGGAGGTGGAGGGGCTACACCTTC.

This clone occurred once. The chain carries TRBV7-9 and TRBJ1-5; D is unresolved. This CDR3 is built from 13 residues. Germline V gene lookup returns CDR1 SEHNR and CDR2 FQNEAQ (reference sequence). V lost 1 base, J lost 7 bases, and 8 bases lay in between. In DNA, the CDR3 is TGTGCCAGCAGCTTAGAACTGCTACAGCCCCAGCATTTT. It codes for CASSLELLQPQHF.

The rearrangement joins TRBV4-1 to TRBJ1-1, with 8 bases lining up with TRBD1. Germline V gene data show CDR1 as MGHRA and CDR2 as YSYEKL. The CDR3 loop spans 17 amino acids. The V segment lost 4 bases and the J segment 0 bases; nucleotides outside the gene matches: 10. DNA for the CDR3: TGCGCCAGCAGCCGGGCGGGAGGGGGACAGGTGAACACTGAAGCTTTCTTT. Translation: CASSRAGGGQVNTEAFF.

This clone has only a few counts. The rearrangement joins TRBV4-1 to TRBJ1-3; 7 positions match TRBD1. The junction had 5 bases not matched to a gene; V was cut back by 4 bases and J by 2 bases. CDR3 size: 15 residues. CDR1 is MGHRA, CDR2 YSYEKL, per germline. Here the CDR3 reads CASSRDSHPGNTIYF. CDR3 DNA: TGCGCCAGCAGCCGGGACAGCCACCCTGGAAACACCATATATTTT.

V usage is TRBV7-2 and J usage is TRBJ1-6, with D possibly being TRBD1 (6 bases). Germline lookup yields CDR1 SGHTA and CDR2 FQGNSA. The CDR3 length is 14 residues. Trimming took off 9 bases at V and 7 bases at J, with 16 bases between the two ends. The CDR3 coding sequence is TGTGCCAGTCGACCGAGGGGGTACAATTCACCCCTCCACTTT. Translating it yields CASRPRGYNSPLHF.

The gene calls are TRBV6-5 and TRBJ1-5; 8 bases agree with TRBD1. J gave up 6 bases and V 0 bases, and 4 bases lay outside the gene matches. Germline CDR1 reads MNHEY; CDR2 reads SVGAGI. This CDR3 has 15 residues. As DNA, the CDR3 is TGTGCCAGCAGTTACTCGAACAGGGGGACTCAGCCCCAGCATTTT. It codes for CASSYSNRGTQPQHF.

The chain employs TRBV4-1 and TRBJ2-7; TRBD2 matches at 11 bases. In germline, CDR1 is MGHRA, CDR2 YSYEKL. The CDR3 sequence is 15 residues long. The J segment lost 3 bases and the V segment lost 1 base, leaving 2 bases of the junction unmatched. The CDR3, as DNA: TGCGCCAGCAGCCAAGGACTAGCGGGGAACTACGAGCAGTACTTC. It codes for CASSQGLAGNYEQYF.

The chain combines TRBV20-1 with TRBJ1-1; possible D gene TRBD1, 5 bases. V lost 6 bases to trimming and J lost 7 bases, with 12 bases between them. The CDR3 is made up of 11 amino acids. Germline assignment: CDR1 DFQATT and CDR2 SNEGSKA (reference sequence). CDR3 sequence reads: CSAGGAVEAFF. In nucleotides, the CDR3 is TGCAGTGCCGGAGGGGCCGTTGAAGCTTTCTTT.

The gene calls are TRBV6-4 and TRBJ1-2; D gene ambiguous. Per germline, CDR1 MRHNA and CDR2 SNTAGT. V lost 4 bases and J lost 0, with 12 bases in between. The length of the CDR3 is 15 residues. CDR3 coding DNA: TGTGCCAGCAGTGCTGGCGGTACTACTAACTATGGCTACACCTTC. It codes for CASSAGGTTNYGYTF.

The chain has TRBV6-5 and TRBJ1-1, with a weak D call TRBD1 (5 bases). Trimming shortened V by 0 bases and J by 2 bases, and 13 bases separated the two germline ends. The CDR3 contains 16 residues. CDR1 MNHEY and CDR2 SVGAGI come from the germline V gene. The CDR3 nucleotides are TGTGCCAGCAGTTACTCGATAACAGGATTTAACACTGAAGCTTTCTTT. This encodes CASSYSITGFNTEAFF.

The chain recombines TRBV5-6 with TRBJ2-5; 11 nucleotides line up with TRBD1. The CDR3 covers 17 residues. Germline CDR1 is SGHDT and CDR2 is YYEEEE. V lost 0 bases, J lost 4 bases, and 8 bases stayed unmatched. CDR3 loop: CASSLGAGTGGGETQYF. CDR3 coding DNA: TGTGCCAGCAGCTTGGGTGCCGGGACAGGGGGTGGAGAGACCCAGTACTTC.

V gene TRBV28 combines with J gene TRBJ2-5, with a weak D call TRBD1 (5 bases). Trimming shortened V by 6 bases and J by 5 bases, and 19 bases separated the two germline ends. The CDR3 is 15 amino acids. Germline CDR1 and CDR2: MDHEN and SYDVKM. CDR3 sequence (DNA): TGTGCCAGCAGGCCGCCCCAGGGAAACGGGGAGACCCAGTACTTC. This sequence encodes CASRPPQGNGETQYF.